The sequence of this TCR beta chain was determined in a study of OX40 agonist ivuxolimab in advanced cancers. Study at large: Patients were treated with intravenous ivuxolimab, dosed at 0.01 to 10 mg/kg and infused every 2 weeks.

TCRdb keeps only in-frame clones here, not all; method: immunoSEQ multiplex PCR. The sample lists some 78,000 clones; about 88% were seen once. The CDR3 contains 18 residues. The input for sequencing was CD4+ or CD8+ T cells sorted from blood, taken in a trial of the OX40 agonist ivuxolimab. The gene calls are TRBV1 and TRBJ2-2; the table's TRBD1 call for D was not verified on the DNA. TRBV1 counts as a pseudogene. The origin of this receptor is an adult with an advanced solid tumor such as melanoma, head and neck, liver or kidney cancer. CDR3 nucleotide sequence: TGCACCAGCAGCCAAGATAGACACGATGGATCGAACACCGGGGAGCTGTTTTTT. Residues: CTSSQDRHDGSNTGELFF.